The next 8 T cell receptor beta chains were all read from a single sample in a study of cytomegalovirus exposure and HLA in healthy donors (TCRdb year 2017). The library was built by means of the immunoSEQ multiplex PCR assay. Sourced from immuneACCESS, this table was stored by TCRdb with only in-frame sequences that have V and J called. A share of the clones is absent; for the studies checked, an unresolved V gene accounts for under half, and the remainder has no known explanation. This sample has 100,000 to 150,000 clones in its table, and nearly 90% of those were observed once. The ten largest account for 1% to 1.5% of the sample. Sequenced material: PBMCs. Receptors originate from a woman in her late teens or twenties in good health and CMV-seronegative.

This chain links TRBV7-8 with TRBJ1-5; no clear D gene. Between the trimmed V and J ends, which lost 5 bases and 5 bases, there was a span of 7 bases. Looked up from germline, CDR1 is SGHVS and CDR2 is FQNEAQ. The CDR3 is 12 amino acids. The CDR3 sequence is CASSLPYQPQHF. CDR3 in DNA: TGTGCCAGCAGCCTACCCTATCAGCCCCAGCATTTT. Combining the CDR3 with reference TRBV7-8 and TRBJ1-5 gives the whole variable domain GAGVSQSPRYKVAKRGQDVALRCDPISGHVSLFWYQQALGQGPEFLTYFQNEAQLDKSGLPSDRFFAERPEGSVSTLKIQRTQQEDSAVYLCASSLPYQPQHFGDGTRLSIL.

V usage is TRBV9 and J usage is TRBJ2-1; 11 positions agree with TRBD2. Germline assignment: CDR1 SGDLS and CDR2 YYNGEE. This CDR3 is 15 amino acids long. The J segment lost 7 bases and the V segment lost 4 bases, leaving 7 bases of the junction unmatched. The CDR3 bases are TGTGCCAGCAGCCCGAGACTAGCGGGGAGAAATGAGCAGTTCTTC. Amino acids: CASSPRLAGRNEQFF.

This rearrangement joins TRBV9 to TRBJ1-1; tentative D call: TRBD1 (5 bases). The CDR3 consists of 11 residues. The germline V and J ends were trimmed by 5 bases and 5 bases, with 7 bases remaining between them. The germline V gene has CDR1 SGDLS and CDR2 YYNGEE. CDR3 sequence reads: CASSRGTEAFF. CDR3 nucleotides: TGTGCCAGCAGTCGGGGGACTGAAGCTTTCTTT.

V gene TRBV18 combines with J gene TRBJ1-1; maybe TRBD1 (5 bases). Trimming left V 5 bases short and J 1 base short, with 11 bases between. The CDR3 runs 14 residues. Germline V lookup: CDR1 KGHSH, CDR2 LQKENI. The CDR3 bases are TGTGCCAGCTCAACTGCCACAGGGAACACTGAAGCTTTCTTT. Its translation is CASSTATGNTEAFF.

The genes are TRBV6-1 and TRBJ2-7; 10 bases line up with TRBD2. J gave up 4 bases and V 4 bases, and 10 bases lay outside the gene matches. Germline CDR1 reads MNHNS; CDR2 reads SASEGT. The CDR3 sequence is 16 residues long. The CDR3 loop is CASSGLAGGPTYEQYF. CDR3 sequence (DNA): TGTGCCAGCAGTGGATTAGCGGGGGGACCCACGTACGAGCAGTACTTC.

This chain uses TRBV6-4 with TRBJ2-1; TRBD2 agrees at 10 bases. Germline loops: CDR1 MRHNA, CDR2 SNTAGT. This CDR3 region has 15 residues. J was trimmed by 7 bases and V by 11 bases; bases with no gene match: 14. The CDR3 region is CASSPVAGGSNEQFF. For the CDR3, the DNA is TGTGCCTCGTCACCGGTAGCGGGGGGATCAAATGAGCAGTTCTTC.

This clone is a singleton in its sample. This rearrangement joins TRBV7-9 to TRBJ2-3; D may be TRBD1 (6 bases). Germline V gives CDR1 SEHNR, CDR2 FQNEAQ (reference sequence). V shed 4 bases and J shed 2 bases, with 7 bases lying between them. The CDR3 has 13 amino acids. In DNA form, the CDR3 reads TGTGCCAGCAGCTGGGACACCACAGATACGCAGTATTTT. Amino acid sequence: CASSWDTTDTQYF. The full variable domain, its missing parts supplied by reference TRBV7-9 and TRBJ2-3, is DTGVSQNPRHKITKRGQNVTFRCDPISEHNRLYWYRQTLGQGPEFLTYFQNEAQLEKSRLLSDRFSAERPKGSFSTLEIQRTEQGDSAMYLCASSWDTTDTQYFGPGTRLTVL.

This clone was seen just once. CDR3 in amino acids: CASSLGREGTEAFF. The CDR3 bases are TGTGCCAGCAGTTTAGGCAGGGAGGGCACTGAAGCTTTCTTT. This rearrangement joins TRBV28 to TRBJ1-1; D possibly corresponds to TRBD1 (5 bases). The germline gives CDR1 MDHEN, CDR2 SYDVKM. V dropped 2 bases and J dropped 4 bases, with 11 bases sitting between them. There are 14 residues in the CDR3.